This T cell receptor (beta chain) was captured by sequencing in a study of T-cell reconstitution after alpha-beta-depleted transplantation in children. V shed 7 bases and J 4 bases; nucleotides not matched to a gene: 9. The length of the CDR3 is 14 residues. Germline V gives CDR1 MNHEY, CDR2 SVGEGT. Using unique molecular identifiers, the investigators prepared the TCRbeta library. TCRdb ran MiXCR on the PCR reads and lists one entry per CDR3 protein. The data contain hundreds of thousands of distinct CDR3 sequences, roughly 17% of them singletons. The TCR originated in a male patient between 2 and 15 years old who had a stem cell transplant for acute lymphoblastic leukemia, so the T cells may come from the graft donor. This sequence joins TRBV6-2 or TRBV6-3 and TRBJ2-7; 8 bases align to TRBD1. The material sequenced was PBMCs, mostly from graft donor cells, taken 360 days after TCRalphabeta/CD19-depleted stem cell transplant. CDR3 loop: CASTSRGTGYEQYF. Written as DNA, the CDR3 is TGTGCCAGCACCTCACGAGGGACAGGATACGAGCAGTACTTC.